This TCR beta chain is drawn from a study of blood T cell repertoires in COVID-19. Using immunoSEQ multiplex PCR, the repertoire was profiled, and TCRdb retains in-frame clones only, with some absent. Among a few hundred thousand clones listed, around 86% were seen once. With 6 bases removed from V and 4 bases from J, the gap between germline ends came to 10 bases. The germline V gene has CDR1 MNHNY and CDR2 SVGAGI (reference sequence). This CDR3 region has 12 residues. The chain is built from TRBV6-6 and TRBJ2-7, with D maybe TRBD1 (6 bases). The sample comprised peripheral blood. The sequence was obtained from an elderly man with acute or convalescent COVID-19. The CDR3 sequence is CASSLDRYEQYF. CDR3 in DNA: TGTGCCAGCAGCCTGGACAGATACGAGCAGTACTTC.